Presented here are 18 T cell receptor beta chains from one specimen sequenced in a study of blood T cell repertoires in COVID-19. Profiled with immunoSEQ multiplex PCR; TCRdb holds only in-frame clones, not every one. The sample has some 160,000 clones; 85% are singletons. Sample: peripheral blood. The receptors originated from a woman of 80 years or more with COVID-19, enrolled during active disease.

This clone came up once. The genes are TRBV7-9 and TRBJ2-5; D unresolved. CDR3 length: 13 amino acids. Trimming stripped 5 bases from V and 4 bases from J, with 11 bases between. Germline CDR1 and CDR2: SEHNR and FQNEAQ (reference sequence). In DNA form, the CDR3 reads TGTGCCAGCAGCGCCCAGGCCGGAGAGACCCAGTACTTC. This gives the protein CASSAQAGETQYF. Combining the CDR3 with reference TRBV7-9 and TRBJ2-5 gives the whole variable domain DTGVSQNPRHKITKRGQNVTFRCDPISEHNRLYWYRQTLGQGPEFLTYFQNEAQLEKSRLLSDRFSAERPKGSFSTLEIQRTEQGDSAMYLCASSAQAGETQYFGPGTRLLVL.

V gene TRBV6-5 combines with J gene TRBJ1-1; D uncertain. Germline values: CDR1 MNHEY, CDR2 SVGAGI. The V and J ends lost 0 bases and 2 bases respectively, with 10 bases between them. The CDR3 consists of 15 residues. In nucleotides, the CDR3 is TGTGCCAGCAGTTACTCTCGGGGAGCCAACACTGAAGCTTTCTTT. Amino acid sequence: CASSYSRGANTEAFF.

J is TRBJ1-1 and V is TRBV5-8; D remains unclear. V lost 0 bases to trimming and J lost 1 base, with 10 bases between them. Germline-derived CDR1 and CDR2 are SGHTS and YDEGEE. The CDR3 loop spans 15 amino acids. CDR3 nucleotides: TGTGCCAGCAGCTTGGTATCCCGGGGGAACACTGAAGCTTTCTTT. It specifies CASSLVSRGNTEAFF.

This clone was detected only a few times. This chain links TRBV10-3 with TRBJ1-6; 7 bases align to TRBD1. CDR3 length: 19 residues. From germline, CDR1 is ENHRY and CDR2 SYGVKD. V was pared by 6 bases and J by 0 bases, with 14 bases of the junction left unmatched. The CDR3 region has the DNA TGTGCCATCAGCCGCCAGAGACAGGGCCCGAGCTCCTATAATTCACCCCTCCACTTT. This encodes CAISRQRQGPSSYNSPLHF.

The CDR3 reads CSDLQGAVEAFF. CDR3 nucleotide sequence: TGCAGCGACCTACAGGGGGCTGTAGAAGCTTTCTTT. The V gene is TRBV29-1, the J gene TRBJ1-1; 9 bases are a match to TRBD1. CDR3 length: 12 residues. V was clipped by 7 bases and J by 8 bases; unmatched bases: 8. Germline CDR1 and CDR2: SQVTM and ANQGSEA.

This clone was found a few times. The chain employs TRBV6-5 and TRBJ1-2; TRBD1 is a possible D gene (5 bases). CDR1 and CDR2 from the germline V gene are MNHEY and SVGAGI. V was trimmed by 7 bases and J by 4 bases, leaving 19 bases between them. The CDR3 contains 15 residues. The CDR3 DNA reads TGTGCCAGCATTGGGTTTGGCAGGGCCCCCTATGGCTACACCTTC. Its translation: CASIGFGRAPYGYTF.

The count of this clone is one. The V call is TRBV5-1, the J call TRBJ1-1; D is perhaps TRBD1 (6 bases). This CDR3 comprises 15 residues. The germline V gene has CDR1 SGHRS and CDR2 YFSETQ. Trimming removed 4 bases from V and 3 bases from J, with 16 bases in between. This CDR3 is CASSLWDNWDTEAFF. Written as DNA, the CDR3 is TGCGCCAGCAGCCTGTGGGACAACTGGGACACTGAAGCTTTCTTT. The whole variable domain, filled in from reference TRBV5-1 and TRBJ1-1, reads KAGVTQTPRYLIKTRGQQVTLSCSPISGHRSVSWYQQTPGQGLQFLFEYFSETQRNKGNFPGRFSGRQFSNSRSEMNVSTLELGDSALYLCASSLWDNWDTEAFFGQGTRLTVV.

The chain is built from TRBV7-9 and TRBJ1-4; 9 positions match TRBD1. Trimming at V came to 5 bases and at J to 8 bases, leaving 9 bases not matched to a gene. This CDR3 has 15 amino acids. CDR1 is SEHNR, CDR2 FQNEAQ, per germline (reference sequence). CDR3 DNA sequence: TGTGCCAGCAGCCCGGGACAGGGAGAGGGAGAAAAACTGTTTTTT. Protein: CASSPGQGEGEKLFF.

The rearrangement uses TRBV18 and TRBJ2-7; D not certain. The CDR3 length is 14 residues. Trimming removed 6 bases at V and 4 bases at J, with 16 bases between. Germline V CDR1 and CDR2: KGHSH, LQKENI. This CDR3 is CASSSGLIQYEQYF. DNA for the CDR3: TGTGCCAGCTCGTCTGGCCTCATACAATACGAGCAGTACTTC.

This sequence joins TRBV24-1 and TRBJ2-7; D possibly corresponds to TRBD1 (6 bases). The V end was cut by 4 bases, the J end by 2 bases, with 11 bases between. This CDR3 is 14 amino acids long. Germline loops: CDR1 KGHDR, CDR2 SFDVKD. Here the CDR3 reads CATSDTRGPYEQYF. The CDR3, as DNA: TGTGCCACCAGTGACACCAGGGGACCCTACGAGCAGTACTTC.

The chain recombines TRBV14 with TRBJ1-2; TRBD1 is a possible D gene (5 bases). Germline V gene sequence: CDR1 SGHDN, CDR2 FVKESK. The CDR3 has 13 amino acids. Trimming removed 4 bases from V and 4 bases from J, with 10 bases in between. CDR3 sequence reads: CASSPGGGYGYTF. CDR3 nucleotides: TGTGCCAGCAGCCCCGGGGGAGGCTATGGCTACACCTTC. The whole variable domain, filled in from reference TRBV14 and TRBJ1-2, reads EAGVTQFPSHSVIEKGQTVTLRCDPISGHDNLYWYRRVMGKEIKFLLHFVKESKQDESGMPNNRFLAERTGGTYSTLKVQPAELEDSGVYFCASSPGGGYGYTFGSGTRLTVV.

The chain has TRBV6-5 and TRBJ1-5, with TRBD1 matching over 9 bases. The CDR3 totals 14 residues. CDR1 is MNHEY, CDR2 SVGAGI, per germline. V trimming: 7 bases; J trimming: 7 bases; junction bases outside the gene matches: 8. CDR3 protein: CASKRTGDSQPQHF. The CDR3 DNA reads as TGTGCCAGCAAGAGGACAGGGGATTCGCAGCCCCAGCATTTT.

The J gene is TRBJ1-6, the V gene TRBV3-1 (or the pseudogene TRBV3-2), with D perhaps matching TRBD1 (5 bases). The ends were cut back, 7 bases at V and 8 bases at J, with 9 bases in the middle. The CDR3 has 12 residues. The germline V gene encodes CDR1 LGHDT and CDR2 YNNKEL (reference sequence). CDR3 coding DNA: TGTGCCAGCACCTCGGGGGATTCACCCCTCCACTTT. It codes for CASTSGDSPLHF.

The V gene is TRBV5-8, the J gene TRBJ2-7; perhaps TRBD1 as D (5 bases). V gave up 6 bases and J gave up 7 bases, with 20 bases separating them. The CDR3 runs 14 residues. Germline CDR1 SGHTS, CDR2 YDEGEE. This chain's CDR3 is CASNRPRAGQEQYF. In nucleotides, the CDR3 is TGTGCCAGCAACCGACCCCGGGCAGGACAAGAGCAGTACTTC.

The CDR3 region has the DNA TGTGCCAGCAGCTTTCCTAACAGGGGCCACTATGGCTACACCTTC. Protein sequence: CASSFPNRGHYGYTF. The gene calls are TRBV7-2 and TRBJ1-2; TRBD1 matches 7 bases. The CDR3 runs 15 residues. In germline, CDR1 is SGHTA, CDR2 FQGNSA. Trimming cost V 3 bases and J 3 bases; bases outside gene matches: 7.

Only a few counts were recorded for this clone. The V and J genes are TRBV19 and TRBJ1-2; unclear D gene. CDR1 and CDR2 from the germline V gene are LNHDA and SQIVND (reference sequence). The V end was cut by 10 bases, the J end by 1 base, with 16 bases between. CDR3 length equals 14 residues. This CDR3 reads CATRRAAHNYGYTF. The CDR3 DNA follows: TGTGCCACCAGGAGGGCAGCTCATAACTATGGCTACACCTTC.

The CDR3 coding sequence is TGTGCCAGTAATATTGACACCTCTTCCTATGGCTACACCTTC. It translates to CASNIDTSSYGYTF. The chain is built from TRBV18 and TRBJ1-2, with D uncertain. The ends were cut back, 9 bases at V and 4 bases at J, with 18 bases in the middle. Per germline, CDR1 KGHSH and CDR2 LQKENI. The CDR3 is 14 residues long.

This CDR3 reads CASSQPDRGNTEAFF. CDR3 sequence (DNA): TGCGCCAGCAGCCAACCCGACAGGGGAAACACTGAAGCTTTCTTT. The chain joins TRBV4-1 to TRBJ1-1; 8 nucleotides align to TRBD1. V shed 2 bases and J 2 bases; nucleotides not matched to a gene: 4. Germline assignment: CDR1 MGHRA and CDR2 YSYEKL. This CDR3 is 15 amino acids long.